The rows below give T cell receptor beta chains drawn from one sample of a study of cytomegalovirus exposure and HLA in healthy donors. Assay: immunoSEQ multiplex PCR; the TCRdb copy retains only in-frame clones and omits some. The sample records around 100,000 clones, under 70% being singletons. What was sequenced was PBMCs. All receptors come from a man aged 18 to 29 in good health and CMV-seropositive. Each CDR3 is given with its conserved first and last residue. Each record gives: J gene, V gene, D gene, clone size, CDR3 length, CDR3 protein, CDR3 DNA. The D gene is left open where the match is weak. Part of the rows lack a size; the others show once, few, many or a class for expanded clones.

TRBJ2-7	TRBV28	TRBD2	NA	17	CASSSLHEASGGYEQYF	TGTGCCAGCAGTTCCCTCCATGAGGCTAGCGGGGGCTACGAGCAGTACTTC
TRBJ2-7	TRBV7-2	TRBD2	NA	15	CASSIGLVGLYEQYF	TGTGCCAGCAGCATAGGACTAGTCGGGCTCTACGAGCAGTACTTC
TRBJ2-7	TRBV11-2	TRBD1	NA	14	CASSSGTGDYEQYF	TGTGCCAGCAGCTCTGGGACAGGGGACTACGAGCAGTACTTC
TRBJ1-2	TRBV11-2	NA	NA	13	CASSALRDYGYTF	TGTGCCAGCAGTGCTCTCAGGGACTATGGCTACACCTTC
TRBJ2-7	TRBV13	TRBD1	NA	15	CASSAGTGWAYEQYF	TGTGCCAGCAGTGCCGGGACAGGGTGGGCCTACGAGCAGTACTTC
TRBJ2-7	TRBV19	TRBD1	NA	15	CASSLGYRGQNEQYF	TGTGCCAGTAGTCTAGGGTACAGGGGGCAGAACGAGCAGTACTTC
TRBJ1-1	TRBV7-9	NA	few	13	CASSLAGASEAFF	TGTGCCAGCAGCTTAGCGGGGGCCTCTGAAGCTTTCTTT
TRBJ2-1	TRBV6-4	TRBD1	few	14	CASSSGTGGDEQFF	TGTGCCAGCAGTTCCGGGACAGGGGGCGATGAGCAGTTCTTC
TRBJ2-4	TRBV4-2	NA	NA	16	CASSQDVLGGPALPYF	TGTGCCAGCAGCCAAGATGTCTTGGGGGGGCCCGCTTTACCGTACTTC
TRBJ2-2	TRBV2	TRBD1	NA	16	CASSLSGTANTGELFF	TGTGCCAGCAGCCTCTCCGGGACAGCGAACACCGGGGAGCTGTTTTTT
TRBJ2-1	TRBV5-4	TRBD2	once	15	CASSSRTSLYNEQFF	TGTGCCAGCAGCTCACGGACTAGTCTCTACAATGAGCAGTTCTTC
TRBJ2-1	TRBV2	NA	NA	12	CASFRQYNEQFF	TGTGCCAGCTTCAGACAGTACAATGAGCAGTTCTTC
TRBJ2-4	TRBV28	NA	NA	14	CASREGLAKNIQYF	TGTGCCAGCAGGGAGGGGCTAGCCAAAAACATTCAGTACTTC
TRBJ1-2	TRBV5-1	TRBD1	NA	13	CASSLGQGGGYTF	TGCGCCAGCAGCTTGGGACAGGGGGGGGGCTACACCTTC
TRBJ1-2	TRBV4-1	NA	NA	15	CASSQDPEGNYGYTF	TGCGCCAGCAGCCAAGATCCCGAGGGCAACTATGGCTACACCTTC
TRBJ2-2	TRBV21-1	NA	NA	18	CASSKELRQGLITGELFF	TGTGCCAGCAGCAAGGAGTTAAGACAGGGTCTAATAACCGGGGAGCTGTTTTTT
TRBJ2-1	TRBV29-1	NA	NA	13	CSVEEPGYNEQFF	TGCAGCGTTGAAGAGCCAGGGTACAATGAGCAGTTCTTC
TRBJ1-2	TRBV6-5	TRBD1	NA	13	CASSPTGGIGYTF	TGTGCCAGCAGCCCTACAGGGGGTATTGGCTACACCTTC
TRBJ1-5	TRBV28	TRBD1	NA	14	CASSLSGGHQPQHF	TGTGCCAGCAGTTTATCAGGGGGGCATCAGCCCCAGCATTTT
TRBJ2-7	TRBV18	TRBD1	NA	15	CASSARDRDSYEQYF	TGTGCCAGCTCGGCCCGGGACAGGGATTCCTACGAGCAGTACTTC
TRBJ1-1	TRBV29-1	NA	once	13	CSVRGLRNTEAFF	TGCAGCGTTCGCGGACTGAGGAACACTGAAGCTTTCTTT
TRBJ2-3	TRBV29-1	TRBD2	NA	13	CSVLSGEADTQYF	TGCAGCGTCCTTAGCGGGGAGGCAGATACGCAGTATTTT
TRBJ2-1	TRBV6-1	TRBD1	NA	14	CASTRQGAYNEQFF	TGTGCCAGCACCAGACAGGGGGCTTACAATGAGCAGTTCTTC
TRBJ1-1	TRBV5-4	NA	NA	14	CASSSTDMNTEAFF	TGTGCCAGCAGCTCGACTGATATGAACACTGAAGCTTTCTTT
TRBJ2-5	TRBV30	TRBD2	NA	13	CAWTAGVKETQYF	TGTGCCTGGACGGCGGGGGTAAAAGAGACCCAGTACTTC
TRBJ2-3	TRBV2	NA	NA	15	CASSVTSTSTDTQYF	TGTGCCAGCAGTGTAACGAGTACTAGCACAGATACGCAGTATTTT
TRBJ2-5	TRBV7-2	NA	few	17	CASSLEGSGVAEETQYF	TGTGCCAGCAGCTTAGAGGGGTCAGGGGTCGCGGAAGAGACCCAGTACTTC
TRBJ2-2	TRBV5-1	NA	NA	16	CASSWHGQMGTGELFF	TGCGCCAGCAGCTGGCACGGACAGATGGGGACCGGGGAGCTGTTTTTT
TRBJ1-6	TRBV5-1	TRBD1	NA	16	CASSLGDSKYNSPLHF	TGCGCCAGCAGCTTGGGGGACAGCAAATATAATTCACCCCTCCACTTT
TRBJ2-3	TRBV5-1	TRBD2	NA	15	CASRGLAVPLDTQYF	TGCGCCAGCAGGGGACTAGCGGTCCCCCTGGATACGCAGTATTTT
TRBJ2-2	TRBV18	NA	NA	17	CASSPSAGALNTGELFF	TGTGCCAGCTCACCATCGGCGGGGGCGCTGAACACCGGGGAGCTGTTTTTT
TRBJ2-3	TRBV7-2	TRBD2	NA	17	CASSHGLGAGDTDTQYF	TGTGCCAGCAGCCACGGCCTCGGGGCGGGGGACACAGATACGCAGTATTTT
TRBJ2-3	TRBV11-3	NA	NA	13	CASSEDRADTQYF	TGTGCCAGCAGCGAAGACAGAGCAGATACGCAGTATTTT
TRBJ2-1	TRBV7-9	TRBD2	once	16	CASSLGLAGGGDEQFF	TGTGCCAGCAGCTTAGGACTAGCGGGGGGCGGGGATGAGCAGTTCTTC
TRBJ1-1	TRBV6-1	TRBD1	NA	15	CASRIYGTGVTEAFF	TGTGCCAGCAGGATATACGGGACAGGGGTAACTGAAGCTTTCTTT
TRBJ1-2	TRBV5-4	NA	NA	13	CASSFDRNYGYTF	TGTGCCAGCAGCTTTGACAGGAACTATGGCTACACCTTC
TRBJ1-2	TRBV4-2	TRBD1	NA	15	CASSRPQGEGGGYTF	TGTGCCAGCAGCAGACCTCAGGGGGAAGGGGGTGGCTACACCTTC
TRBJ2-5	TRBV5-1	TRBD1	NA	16	CASSLEYRTGQETQYF	TGCGCCAGCAGCTTGGAGTACCGGACAGGCCAAGAGACCCAGTACTTC
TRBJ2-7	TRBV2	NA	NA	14	CASSEEGGPYEQYF	TGTGCCAGCAGTGAAGAGGGGGGGCCCTACGAGCAGTACTTC
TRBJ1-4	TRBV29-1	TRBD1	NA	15	CSATEQQGGHEKLFF	TGCAGCGCCACAGAACAGCAGGGGGGACATGAAAAACTGTTTTTT
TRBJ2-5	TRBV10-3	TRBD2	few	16	CAISEVAGVSPETQYF	TGTGCCATCAGTGAAGTAGCGGGGGTCAGCCCAGAGACCCAGTACTTC
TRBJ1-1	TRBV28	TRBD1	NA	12	CASSLQGIEAFF	TGTGCCAGCAGCCTACAGGGGATTGAAGCTTTCTTT
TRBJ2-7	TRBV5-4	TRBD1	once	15	CASSLGGQGFYEQYF	TGTGCCAGCAGCTTGGGGGGACAGGGTTTTTACGAGCAGTACTTC
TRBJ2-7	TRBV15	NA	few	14	CATSREPGHYEQYF	TGTGCCACCTCACGCGAACCGGGTCACTACGAGCAGTACTTC
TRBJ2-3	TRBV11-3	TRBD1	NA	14	CASSWTGLADTQYF	TGTGCCAGCAGCTGGACAGGGTTAGCAGATACGCAGTATTTT
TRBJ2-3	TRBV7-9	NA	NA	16	CASSPSLGMSTDTQYF	TGTGCCAGCAGCCCCTCCCTCGGGATGAGCACAGATACGCAGTATTTT
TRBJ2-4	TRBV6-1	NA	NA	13	CASSEVPRDIQYF	TGTGCCAGCAGTGAAGTCCCGAGGGACATTCAGTACTTC
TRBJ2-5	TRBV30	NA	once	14	CAWKGPGEQETQYF	TGTGCCTGGAAAGGTCCAGGGGAACAAGAGACCCAGTACTTC
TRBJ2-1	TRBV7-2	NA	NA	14	CASSLSGGKNEQFF	TGTGCCAGCAGCTTATCGGGCGGGAAGAATGAGCAGTTCTTC
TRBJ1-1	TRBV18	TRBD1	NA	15	CASRQGLAQNTEAFF	TGTGCCAGCCGACAGGGCCTGGCCCAGAACACTGAAGCTTTCTTT
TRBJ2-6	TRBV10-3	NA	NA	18	CAISQGDVDLSGANVLTF	TGTGCCATCAGCCAGGGTGATGTAGACCTCTCTGGGGCCAACGTCCTGACTTTC
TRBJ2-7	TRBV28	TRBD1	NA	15	CASSLSRQGSPEQYF	TGTGCCAGCAGTCTTTCAAGACAGGGGTCCCCCGAGCAGTACTTC
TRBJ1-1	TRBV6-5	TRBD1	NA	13	CASSYQSTGHAFF	TGTGCCAGCAGTTACCAGTCGACAGGGCATGCTTTCTTT
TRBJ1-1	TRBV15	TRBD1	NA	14	CATSGPGQATEAFF	TGTGCCACCAGCGGCCCGGGACAGGCCACTGAAGCTTTCTTT